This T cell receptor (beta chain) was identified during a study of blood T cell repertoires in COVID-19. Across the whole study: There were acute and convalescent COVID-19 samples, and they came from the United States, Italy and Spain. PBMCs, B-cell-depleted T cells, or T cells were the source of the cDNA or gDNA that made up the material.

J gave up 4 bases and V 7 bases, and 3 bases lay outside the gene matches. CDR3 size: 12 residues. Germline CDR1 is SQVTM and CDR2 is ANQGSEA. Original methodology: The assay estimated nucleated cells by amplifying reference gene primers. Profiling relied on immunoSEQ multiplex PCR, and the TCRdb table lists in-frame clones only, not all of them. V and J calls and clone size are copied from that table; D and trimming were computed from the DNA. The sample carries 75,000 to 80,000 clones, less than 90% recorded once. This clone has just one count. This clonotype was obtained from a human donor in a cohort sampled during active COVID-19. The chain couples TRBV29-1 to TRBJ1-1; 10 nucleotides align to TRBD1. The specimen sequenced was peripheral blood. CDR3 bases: TGCAGCGCCGGGACAGGGGTCACTGAAGCTTTCTTT. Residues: CSAGTGVTEAFF.